The next 6 T cell receptor beta chains were all read from a single sample in a study of cytomegalovirus exposure and HLA in healthy donors. The primer mix had 60 Vbeta and 13 Jbeta primers. The repertoire was sequenced with immunoSEQ multiplex PCR; TCRdb's copy has only in-frame clones and lacks some. The repertoire holds 95,000 to 110,000 clones, with roughly four fifths as singletons. The sample consisted of PBMCs. Receptors were obtained from a man younger than 35 in good health and CMV-seronegative.

This clone was recorded a few times. The chain employs TRBV7-8 and TRBJ1-2; D gene unclear. The CDR3 runs to 13 residues. Trimming shortened V by 0 bases and J by 1 base, and 3 bases separated the two germline ends. Germline V gene sequence: CDR1 SGHVS, CDR2 FQNEAQ. CDR3 DNA: TGTGCCAGCAGCTTAGCCAGTAACTATGGCTACACCTTC. It is translated as CASSLASNYGYTF.

V usage is TRBV11-2 and J usage is TRBJ1-1; possible D gene TRBD1, 5 bases. The germline CDR1 and CDR2 sequences are SGHAT and FQNNGV. The CDR3 extends over 14 amino acids. Trimming stripped 5 bases from V and 1 base from J, with 11 bases between. The CDR3 reads CASSPTDKNTEAFF. The CDR3 bases are TGTGCCAGCAGCCCAACGGACAAGAACACTGAAGCTTTCTTT.

In the case of this clone: Germline is not matched at one junction end, which may reflect a read error. The chain couples TRBV7-9 to TRBJ2-7; a possible D gene is TRBD2 (6 bases). The germline CDR1 and CDR2 sequences are SEHNR and FQNEAQ (reference sequence). The CDR3 extends over 12 amino acids. The CDR3 region is CSSSSGTPGQYF. The CDR3 nucleotides are TGTTCCAGCAGCTCCGGGACTCCGGGGCAGTACTTC.

This clone was observed a handful of times. The chain employs TRBV9 and TRBJ1-6; D perhaps matches TRBD1 (6 bases). V was pared by 3 bases and J by 0 bases, with 10 bases between. CDR1 and CDR2 (germline): SGDLS, YYNGEE. The CDR3 is made up of 16 amino acids. CDR3 amino acids: CASSGQEYSYNSPLHF. The CDR3 DNA reads TGTGCCAGCAGCGGACAGGAATACTCCTATAATTCACCCCTCCACTTT.

The table lists this clone with a few counts. CDR3 coding DNA: TGTGCCAGCAGCCCACACGCTATAGGGGCTAATGAAAAACTGTTTTTT. Its translation: CASSPHAIGANEKLFF. V and J are TRBV4-2 and TRBJ1-4, with a tentative D call TRBD1 (5 bases). The CDR3 has 16 residues. V gave up 4 bases and J gave up 3 bases, with 15 bases separating them. Germline V lookup: CDR1 LGHNA, CDR2 YNFKEQ.

The V and J genes are TRBV6-1 and TRBJ2-5; no clear D. This CDR3 spans 14 amino acids. The ends were cut back, 4 bases at V and 0 bases at J, with 9 bases in the middle. The germline V gene has CDR1 MNHNS and CDR2 SASEGT. In DNA, the CDR3 is TGTGCCAGCAGTGCCCTAGGTAACCAAGAGACCCAGTACTTC. It translates to CASSALGNQETQYF.